These 27 T cell receptor beta chains share one sample of origin, sequenced in a study of blood T cell repertoires in COVID-19 (dated by TCRdb to about 2020). Library method: the immunoSEQ multiplex PCR assay. As stored in TCRdb, this immuneACCESS dataset retains in-frame rearrangements with V and J assigned. A fraction of the clones does not appear; measured against another copy, unresolved V genes explain less than half of the discrepancy, and the remainder lacks a known reason. This sample lists some 120,000 clones; around 88% were detected once. The ten largest clonotypes hold 18% of the sample. Sequenced: peripheral blood. The origin of the receptors is a woman aged 50 to 65 who had recovered from COVID-19.

V usage is TRBV7-2 and J usage is TRBJ1-6; D is undetermined. Germline assignment: CDR1 SGHTA and CDR2 FQGNSA. CDR3 size: 14 residues. V was pared by 5 bases and J by 9 bases, with 14 bases between. CDR3 in DNA: TGTGCCAGCAGCATGACACGGCAGGCTTCACCCCTCCACTTT. Translated, it gives CASSMTRQASPLHF.

This clone was counted a single time. The V and J genes are TRBV20-1 and TRBJ2-3; 10 nucleotides line up with TRBD2. The CDR3 extends over 16 amino acids. In germline, CDR1 is DFQATT, CDR2 SNEGSKA (reference sequence). With 3 bases clipped from V and 1 base from J, the junction kept 7 bases outside the gene matches. In DNA, the CDR3 is TGCAGTGCTAGTTTTTTGCTAGCGGGAGGCACAGATACGCAGTATTTT. Encoded protein: CSASFLLAGGTDTQYF.

The genes are TRBV4-3 and TRBJ1-2; a weak D match, TRBD1 (6 bases). V was pared by 0 bases and J by 3 bases, with 8 bases between. Germline-derived CDR1 and CDR2 are LGHNA and YSLEER. This CDR3 region has 14 residues. The CDR3: CASSQEPGDYGYTF. The CDR3 DNA follows: TGCGCCAGCAGCCAAGAGCCAGGGGACTATGGCTACACCTTC.

J is TRBJ1-1 and V is TRBV9; the D is unclear. Trimming took off 0 bases at V and 7 bases at J, with 13 bases between the two ends. The CDR3 runs 14 residues. Looked up from germline, CDR1 is SGDLS and CDR2 is YYNGEE. CDR3 sequence reads: CASSVGRGDVEAFF. Here the CDR3 DNA reads TGTGCCAGCAGCGTAGGCCGGGGAGATGTTGAAGCTTTCTTT.

This chain uses TRBV6-5 with TRBJ1-3; D remains unclear. The CDR3 runs to 12 residues. Per germline, CDR1 MNHEY and CDR2 SVGAGI. V lost 7 bases and J 3 bases, leaving 7 bases between the germline ends. CDR3 amino acids: CASNEVGNTIYF. CDR3 coding DNA: TGTGCCAGCAACGAGGTTGGAAACACCATATATTTT.

The chain is built from TRBV11-2 and TRBJ2-1; a possible D gene is TRBD2 (5 bases). V was trimmed by 3 bases and J by 13 bases, leaving 16 bases between them. Germline loops: CDR1 SGHAT, CDR2 FQNNGV. The CDR3 contains 13 residues. In nucleotides, the CDR3 is TGTGCCAGCAGCTTGGGGAGACCCCCTCTACAGTTCTTC. This translates into CASSLGRPPLQFF.

The chain joins TRBV18 to TRBJ1-2, with 10 bases that match TRBD1. V lost 6 bases to trimming and J lost 6 bases; unmatched junction nucleotides: 4. The CDR3 spans 13 residues. Germline V gene lookup returns CDR1 KGHSH and CDR2 LQKENI. The chain's CDR3 is CASSVGQGDGYTF. The CDR3, as DNA: TGTGCCAGCTCCGTAGGACAGGGGGATGGCTACACCTTC.

The gene calls are TRBV29-1 and TRBJ2-5; D may be TRBD1 (5 bases). The CDR3 runs to 13 residues. The V end was cut by 4 bases, the J end by 5 bases, with 14 bases between. Looked up from germline, CDR1 is SQVTM and CDR2 is ANQGSEA. CDR3 DNA sequence: TGCAGCGTTGCACCAGGGTTCGTGGAGACCCAGTACTTC. Protein: CSVAPGFVETQYF.

This rearrangement joins TRBV5-1 to TRBJ1-2; D not certain. Germline CDR1 SGHRS, CDR2 YFSETQ. The CDR3 runs to 14 residues. Trimming removed 1 base from V and 6 bases from J, with 13 bases in between. In DNA, the CDR3 is TGCGCCAGCAGCTTGACAGCCACCCCAGATGGCTACACCTTC. It codes for CASSLTATPDGYTF.

The genes are TRBV6-5 and TRBJ1-1, with D possibly matching TRBD1 (5 bases). The CDR3 covers 13 residues. Between the trimmed V and J ends, which lost 8 bases and 1 base, there was a span of 11 bases. Per germline, CDR1 MNHEY and CDR2 SVGAGI. In DNA form, the CDR3 reads TGTGCCAGCCATGGGGCGACGAACACTGAAGCTTTCTTT. Protein product: CASHGATNTEAFF.

The rearrangement joins TRBV7-9 to TRBJ1-1; TRBD1 is a possible D gene (5 bases). The V and J ends lost 10 bases and 4 bases respectively, with 16 bases between them. This CDR3 contains 13 residues. CDR1 SEHNR and CDR2 FQNEAQ come from the germline V gene (reference sequence). CDR3 residues: CATWGELGTEAFF. The CDR3 DNA reads as TGTGCCACGTGGGGGGAGCTGGGCACTGAAGCTTTCTTT.

This chain uses TRBV6-5 with TRBJ1-1; D is undetermined. V was clipped by 2 bases and J by 1 base, with 5 bases between them. Germline V gene lookup returns CDR1 MNHEY and CDR2 SVGAGI. This CDR3 is 13 amino acids long. The CDR3 region is CASSYGQNTEAFF. In DNA form, the CDR3 reads TGTGCCAGCAGTTACGGGCAGAACACTGAAGCTTTCTTT.

The V call is TRBV5-6, the J call TRBJ1-1; possible D gene TRBD1, 5 bases. CDR1 and CDR2 from the germline V gene are SGHDT and YYEEEE. This CDR3 is built from 18 residues. Trimming stripped 1 base from V and 0 bases from J, with 19 bases between. The CDR3 DNA sequence: TGTGCCAGCAGCTTGTGGGCCAACCTACGGGGGATGAACACTGAAGCTTTCTTT. This sequence encodes CASSLWANLRGMNTEAFF. The complete variable domain, with remaining parts taken from reference TRBV5-6 and TRBJ1-1, reads DAGVTQSPTHLIKTRGQQVTLRCSPKSGHDTVSWYQQALGQGPQFIFQYYEEEERQRGNFPDRFSGHQFPNYSSELNVNALLLGDSALYLCASSLWANLRGMNTEAFFGQGTRLTVV.

This chain uses TRBV11-2 with TRBJ1-2; TRBD1 agrees at 8 bases. CDR3 length equals 18 residues. J was trimmed by 4 bases and V by 5 bases; bases with no gene match: 18. Germline V lookup: CDR1 SGHAT, CDR2 FQNNGV. CDR3 bases: TGTGCCAGCAGCCCGAACCCCAGGGGGCTGCTATGGGGCTATGGCTACACCTTC. This gives the protein CASSPNPRGLLWGYGYTF.

The gene calls are TRBV7-6 and TRBJ2-3; TRBD2 might be the D (6 bases). V gave up 5 bases and J gave up 1 base, with 19 bases separating them. Germline CDR1 reads SGHVS; CDR2 reads FNYEAQ. The CDR3 runs 17 residues. CDR3 amino acids: CASSHRSGASGTDTQYF. Here the CDR3 DNA reads TGTGCCAGCAGCCATAGGTCGGGCGCTAGCGGCACAGATACGCAGTATTTT.

This clone is a singleton in its sample. The CDR3 DNA reads as TGTGCCACGCAGCGGGAGATGGGTACGCAGTATTTT. Its translation is CATQREMGTQYF. The rearrangement uses TRBV6-5 and TRBJ2-3; 8 bases align to TRBD2. CDR3 length equals 12 residues. V was pared by 10 bases and J by 8 bases, with 8 bases of the junction left unmatched. In germline, CDR1 is MNHEY, CDR2 SVGAGI.

CDR3: CASSPRTGPGYTF. CDR3 DNA sequence: TGTGCCAGCAGCCCCCGGACAGGGCCCGGCTACACCTTC. The J gene is TRBJ1-2, the V gene TRBV7-9; TRBD1 aligns across 8 bases. In germline, CDR1 is SEHNR, CDR2 FQNEAQ (reference sequence). After removal of 5 bases from V and 8 bases from J, the junction contained 7 bases not matched to a gene. The CDR3 has 13 amino acids.

This clone has just a few counts. DNA for the CDR3: TGTGCCAGCACATCTGGGTCGGGTAGGGGCTACACCTTC. Its protein product is CASTSGSGRGYTF. The chain couples TRBV5-4 to TRBJ1-2; D ambiguous. Germline CDR1 SGHNT, CDR2 YYREEE (reference sequence). This CDR3 is 13 amino acids long. Trimming stripped 6 bases from V and 8 bases from J, with 17 bases between. The variable domain in full, with the rest retrieved from reference TRBV5-4 and TRBJ1-2, is ETGVTQSPTHLIKTRGQQVTLRCSSQSGHNTVSWYQQALGQGPQFIFQYYREEENGRGNFPPRFSGLQFPNYSSELNVNALELDDSALYLCASTSGSGRGYTFGSGTRLTVV.

The rearrangement joins TRBV5-8 to TRBJ2-5; TRBD1 might be the D (6 bases). CDR3 length: 15 amino acids. The germline gives CDR1 SGHTS, CDR2 YDEGEE. V was pared by 6 bases and J by 4 bases, with 19 bases between. The DNA of the CDR3 is TGTGCCAGCAACCAGGGGATAGGCGACGCAGAGACCCAGTACTTC. Its translation: CASNQGIGDAETQYF.

This chain uses TRBV9 with TRBJ2-1; 9 bases map to TRBD2. Per germline, CDR1 SGDLS and CDR2 YYNGEE. The CDR3 consists of 11 residues. Written as DNA, the CDR3 is TGTAGTAGCGGGAGTTACAATGAGCAGTTCTTC. This encodes CSSGSYNEQFF.

DNA for the CDR3: TGTGCCAGCAGCTTTAACAGGGGTCTTGTGAGGACTGAAGCTTTCTTT. Translating gives CASSFNRGLVRTEAFF. The chain uses TRBV7-3 and TRBJ1-1, with TRBD1 matching 7 bases. This CDR3 comprises 16 residues. CDR1 and CDR2 from the germline V gene are SGHTA and FQGTGA. Trimming took 3 bases from V and 5 from J; bases not matched to a gene: 12. Full variable domain (rest looked up from reference TRBV7-3 and TRBJ1-1): GAGVSQTPSNKVTEKGKYVELRCDPISGHTALYWYRQSLGQGPEFLIYFQGTGAADDSGLPNDRFFAVRPEGSVSTLKIQRTERGDSAVYLCASSFNRGLVRTEAFFGQGTRLTVV.

The rearrangement joins TRBV2 to TRBJ1-4; TRBD1 matches at 7 bases. The CDR3 length is 13 residues. CDR1 and CDR2 (germline): SNHLY, FYNNEI. With V trimmed by 6 bases and J by 8 bases, 6 bases remained unmatched. Written as DNA, the CDR3 is TGTGCCAGCAGAAGCCGGGACAGCGAAAAACTGTTTTTT. Translated, it gives CASRSRDSEKLFF.

This clone was seen a single time. This chain uses TRBV6-6 with TRBJ2-3, with 7 positions matching TRBD2. The CDR3 is 14 amino acids. The germline V gene encodes CDR1 MNHNY and CDR2 SVGAGI (reference sequence). V lost 4 bases, J lost 2 bases, and 3 bases stayed unmatched. The CDR3 DNA reads TGTGCCAGCAGTTGGGGGGGGAACACAGATACGCAGTATTTT. As protein: CASSWGGNTDTQYF.

The chain recombines TRBV5-4 with TRBJ1-2, with D tentatively TRBD1 (6 bases). CDR1 and CDR2 from the germline V gene are SGHNT and YYREEE (reference sequence). V was shortened by 4 bases and J by 0 bases, with 22 bases between the two germline ends. CDR3 size: 18 residues. The CDR3 DNA sequence: TGTGCCAGCAGCCCCCCCACCGGACAGAGTAAGACTAACTATGGCTACACCTTC. Translated: CASSPPTGQSKTNYGYTF.

The gene calls are TRBV4-1 and TRBJ2-2, with 9 bases matching TRBD1. After removal of 2 bases from V and 6 bases from J, the junction contained 7 bases not matched to a gene. The CDR3 spans 16 residues. Germline CDR1 MGHRA, CDR2 YSYEKL. DNA for the CDR3: TGCGCCAGCAGCCAACACCGACAGGGGGAATCCGGGGAGCTGTTTTTT. Translating gives CASSQHRQGESGELFF.

This chain uses TRBV13 with TRBJ1-2; no reliable D call. V gave up 7 bases and J gave up 8 bases, with 23 bases separating them. The CDR3 totals 15 residues. Per the germline V gene, CDR1 is PRHDT and CDR2 is FYEKMQ (reference sequence). The CDR3 DNA reads TGTGCCAGCACAGCGGGCCCAACTTATCCCTTAGGCTACACCTTC. It yields the protein CASTAGPTYPLGYTF.

V and J are TRBV14 and TRBJ2-5, with a tentative D call TRBD2 (6 bases). The germline V and J ends were trimmed by 1 base and 0 bases, with 24 bases remaining between them. The CDR3 sequence is 20 residues long. Germline V gene lookup returns CDR1 SGHDN and CDR2 FVKESK. The CDR3 region has the DNA TGTGCCAGCAGCCAAGCGGCCCCTCGGGGAGGAGGGGCAAACCAAGAGACCCAGTACTTC. Its protein is CASSQAAPRGGGANQETQYF.